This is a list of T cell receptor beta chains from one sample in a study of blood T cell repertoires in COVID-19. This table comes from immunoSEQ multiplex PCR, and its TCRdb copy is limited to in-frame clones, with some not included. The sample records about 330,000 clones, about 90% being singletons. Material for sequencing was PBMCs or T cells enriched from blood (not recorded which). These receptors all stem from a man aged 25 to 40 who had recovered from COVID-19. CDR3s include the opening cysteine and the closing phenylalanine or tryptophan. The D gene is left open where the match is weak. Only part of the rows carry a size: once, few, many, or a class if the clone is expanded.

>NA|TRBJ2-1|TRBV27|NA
CASSFLAVYNEQFF
TGTGCCAGCAGTTTTTTGGCGGTGTACAATGAGCAGTTCTTC
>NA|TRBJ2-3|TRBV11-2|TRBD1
CASSQQGMGTDTQYF
TGTGCCAGCAGCCAACAGGGGATGGGCACAGATACGCAGTATTTT
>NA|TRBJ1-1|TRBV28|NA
CASSRWGINTEAFF
TGTGCCAGCAGTCGCTGGGGCATAAACACTGAAGCTTTCTTT
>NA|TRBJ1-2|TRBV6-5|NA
CASSSPFELFYGYTF
TGTGCCAGCAGTAGCCCTTTCGAGTTGTTCTATGGCTACACCTTC
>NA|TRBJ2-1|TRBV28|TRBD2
CASSSTSGGAYNEQFF
TGTGCCAGCAGTTCGACTAGCGGGGGGGCCTACAATGAGCAGTTCTTC
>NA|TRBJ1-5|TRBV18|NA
CASSPNRGNQPQHF
TGTGCCAGCTCCCCGAACAGGGGCAATCAGCCCCAGCATTTT
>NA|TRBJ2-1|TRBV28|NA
CASSSFPRDLEQFF
TGTGCCAGCAGTTCCTTTCCCCGAGATCTTGAGCAGTTCTTC
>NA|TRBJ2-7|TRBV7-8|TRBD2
CASSPGLAVSYEQYF
TGTGCCAGCAGCCCGGGACTAGCGGTATCCTACGAGCAGTACTTC
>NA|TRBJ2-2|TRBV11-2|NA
CASSLGVILDLANTGELFF
TGTGCCAGCAGCTTAGGGGTAATCCTAGACCTCGCGAACACCGGGGAGCTGTTTTTT
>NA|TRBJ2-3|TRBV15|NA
CATSRGMDSSTDTQYF
TGTGCCACCAGCAGAGGTATGGACAGCAGCACAGATACGCAGTATTTT
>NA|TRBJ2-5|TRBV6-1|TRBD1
CASSEWTGGRETQYF
TGTGCCAGCAGTGAATGGACAGGGGGGCGAGAGACCCAGTACTTC
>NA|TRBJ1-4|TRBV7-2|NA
CASSLEVGKLFF
TGTGCCAGCAGCTTGGAGGTTGGGAAACTGTTTTTT
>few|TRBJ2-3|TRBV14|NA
CASSQDDSSTDTQYF
TGTGCCAGCAGCCAAGACGACAGTAGCACAGATACGCAGTATTTT
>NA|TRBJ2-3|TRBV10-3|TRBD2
CAISESRGSTDTQYF
TGTGCCATCAGTGAGTCGCGGGGGAGCACAGATACGCAGTATTTT
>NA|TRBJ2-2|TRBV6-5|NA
CASKPGVIGELFF
TGTGCCAGCAAGCCCGGGGTGATCGGGGAGCTGTTTTTT
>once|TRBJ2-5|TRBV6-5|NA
CASAIGRGTTQYF
TGTGCCAGCGCTATTGGCCGGGGGACGACCCAGTACTTC
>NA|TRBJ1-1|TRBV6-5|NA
CASSYGQPNTEAFF
TGTGCCAGCAGTTATGGACAGCCAAACACTGAAGCTTTCTTT
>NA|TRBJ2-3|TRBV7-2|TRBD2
CASSLGGPTSGGAVDTQYF
TGTGCCAGCAGCTTAGGAGGACCGACTAGCGGGGGGGCCGTCGATACGCAGTATTTT
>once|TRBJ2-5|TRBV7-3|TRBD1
CASSLVTGGETQYF
TGTGCCAGCAGCTTAGTTACAGGGGGGGAGACCCAGTACTTC
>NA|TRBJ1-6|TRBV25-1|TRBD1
CASSEFRGQNSPLHF
TGTGCCAGCAGTGAATTTAGGGGGCAGAATTCACCCCTCCACTTT
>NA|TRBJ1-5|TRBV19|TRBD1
CATHPKKGQGSNQPQHF
TGTGCCACCCACCCTAAAAAGGGACAGGGTAGCAATCAGCCCCAGCATTTT
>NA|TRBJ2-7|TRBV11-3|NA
CASSLVAGYEQYF
TGTGCCAGCAGCTTAGTGGCGGGTTACGAGCAGTACTTC
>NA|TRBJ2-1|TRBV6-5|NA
CASRGRLVNNEQFF
TGTGCCAGCAGGGGGCGTTTAGTTAACAATGAGCAGTTCTTC